Described below is a single T cell receptor beta chain sequence and its context. Brentuximab vedotin exposure varied, and every patient relapsed after autologous stem cell transplantation. The data derive from a study of PD-1 blockade in classical Hodgkin lymphoma. This CDR3 comprises 18 residues. V dropped 1 base and J dropped 3; count of bases not matched to a gene: 11. CDR1 is LGHNA, CDR2 YSLEER, per germline. Sequencing used immunoSEQ multiplex PCR; TCRdb keeps in-frame clones, though not all of them. The repertoire holds roughly 11,000 clones, with around 83% as singletons. This specimen was peripheral blood mononuclear cells (PBMCs), taken at baseline. This sequence joins TRBV4-3 and TRBJ2-3, with TRBD2 matching 9 bases. The clonotype was recovered from a human donor with classical Hodgkin lymphoma. The CDR3 here is CASSQGAAGGSLTDTQYF. CDR3 DNA sequence: TGCGCCAGCAGCCAAGGGGCGGCGGGGGGGAGTCTTACAGATACGCAGTATTTT.